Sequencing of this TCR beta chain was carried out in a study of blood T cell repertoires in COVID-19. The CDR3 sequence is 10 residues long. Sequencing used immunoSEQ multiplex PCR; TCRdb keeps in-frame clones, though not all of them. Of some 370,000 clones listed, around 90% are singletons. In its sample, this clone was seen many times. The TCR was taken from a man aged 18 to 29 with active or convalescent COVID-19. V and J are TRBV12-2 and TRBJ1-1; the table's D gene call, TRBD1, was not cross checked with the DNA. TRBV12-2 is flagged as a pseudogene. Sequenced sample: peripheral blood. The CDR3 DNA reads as TGTGCAAGTCGCCCCCAAGAAGCTTTCTTT. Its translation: CASRPQEAFF.